Included here is one TCR beta chain sequence, with context. Its cognate antigen is unknown. These data belong to a study of T-cell memory formation after mild COVID-19. In TCRdb, the 5' RACE reads were re-called with MiXCR into one record per CDR3 protein. The data hold approximately 60,000 distinct CDR3 sequences, with over 8.5% observed a single time. CDR3 size: 13 residues. Germline-derived CDR1 and CDR2 are SGHKS and YYEKEE (reference sequence). The ends were cut back, 1 base at V and 1 base at J, with 4 bases in the middle. Study-wide findings and caveats: Clones that got smaller from day 15 to 85 had even CD4/CD8, while clones growing later tipped toward CD4+.

The clonotype comes from a man aged 18 to 29 who had mild COVID-19 (a few samples of this study predate the infection). Cell type and time point are not known. V is TRBV5-5 and J is TRBJ2-3; D gene unclear. The sequenced sample consisted of PBMCs or a T cell subset sorted from them (not recorded which). The CDR3 DNA is TGTGCCAGCAGCTTGCACCGCACAGATACGCAGTATTTT. This sequence encodes CASSLHRTDTQYF.